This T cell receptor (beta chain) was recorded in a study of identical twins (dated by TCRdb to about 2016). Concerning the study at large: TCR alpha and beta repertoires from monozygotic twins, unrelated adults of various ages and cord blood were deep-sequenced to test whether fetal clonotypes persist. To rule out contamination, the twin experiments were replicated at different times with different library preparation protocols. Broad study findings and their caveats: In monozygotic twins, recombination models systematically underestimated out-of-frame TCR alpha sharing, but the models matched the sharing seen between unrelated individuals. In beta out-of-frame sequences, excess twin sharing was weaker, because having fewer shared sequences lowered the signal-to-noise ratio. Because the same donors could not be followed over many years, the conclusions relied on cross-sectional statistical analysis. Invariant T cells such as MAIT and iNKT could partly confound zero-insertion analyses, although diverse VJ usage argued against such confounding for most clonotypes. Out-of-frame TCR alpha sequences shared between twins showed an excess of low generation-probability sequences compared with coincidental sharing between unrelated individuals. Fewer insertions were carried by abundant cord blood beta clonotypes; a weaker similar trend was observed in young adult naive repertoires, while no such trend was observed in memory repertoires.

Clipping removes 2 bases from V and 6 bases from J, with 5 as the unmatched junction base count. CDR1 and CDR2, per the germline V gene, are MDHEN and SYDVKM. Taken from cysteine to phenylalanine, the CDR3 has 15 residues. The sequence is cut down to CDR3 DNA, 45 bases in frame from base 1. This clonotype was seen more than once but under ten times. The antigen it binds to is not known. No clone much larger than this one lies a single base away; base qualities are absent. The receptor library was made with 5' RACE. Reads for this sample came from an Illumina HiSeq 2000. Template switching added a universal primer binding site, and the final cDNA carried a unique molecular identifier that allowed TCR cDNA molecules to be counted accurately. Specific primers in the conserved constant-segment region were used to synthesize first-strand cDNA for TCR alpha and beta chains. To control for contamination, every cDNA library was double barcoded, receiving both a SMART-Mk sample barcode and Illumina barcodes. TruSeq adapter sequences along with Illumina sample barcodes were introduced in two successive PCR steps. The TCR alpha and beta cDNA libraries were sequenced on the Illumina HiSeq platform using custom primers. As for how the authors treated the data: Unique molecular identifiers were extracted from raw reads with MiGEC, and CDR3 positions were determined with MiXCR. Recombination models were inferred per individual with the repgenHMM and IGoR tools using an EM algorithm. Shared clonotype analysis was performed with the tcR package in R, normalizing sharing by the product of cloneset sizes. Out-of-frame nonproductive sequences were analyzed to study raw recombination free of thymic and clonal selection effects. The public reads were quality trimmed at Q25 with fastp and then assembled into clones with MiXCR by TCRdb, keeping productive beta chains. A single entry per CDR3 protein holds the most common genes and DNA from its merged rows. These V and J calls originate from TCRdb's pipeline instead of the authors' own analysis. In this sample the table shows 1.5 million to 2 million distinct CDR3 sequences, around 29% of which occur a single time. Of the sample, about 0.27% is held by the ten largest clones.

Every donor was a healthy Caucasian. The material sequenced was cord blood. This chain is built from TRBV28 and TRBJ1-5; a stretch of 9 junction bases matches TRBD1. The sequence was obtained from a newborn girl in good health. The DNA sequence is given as TGTGCCAGCAGTTTAAGGACAGGGGCGGCTCAGCCCCAGCATTTT. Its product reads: CASSLRTGAAQPQHF.